This TCR beta chain was recovered during a study of blood T cell repertoires in COVID-19. Turning to the study itself: Sources were T cells, B-cell-depleted T cells, or PBMCs; the material itself was cDNA or gDNA.

This CDR3 has 14 residues. Trimming took 4 bases from V and 4 from J, leaving 14 bases between them. From germline, CDR1 is SGDLS and CDR2 YYNGEE. Using immunoSEQ multiplex PCR, the repertoire was profiled, and TCRdb retains in-frame clones only, with some absent. The sample shows around 120,000 clones, around 89% of them seen only once. The rearrangement joins TRBV9 to TRBJ2-5; TRBD1 might be the D (6 bases). The TCR originated in a man in his fifties with acute or convalescent COVID-19. The sample consisted of peripheral blood. The chain's CDR3 is CASSPTGLSETQYF. The CDR3 coding sequence is TGTGCCAGCAGCCCTACAGGGCTTTCAGAGACCCAGTACTTC.